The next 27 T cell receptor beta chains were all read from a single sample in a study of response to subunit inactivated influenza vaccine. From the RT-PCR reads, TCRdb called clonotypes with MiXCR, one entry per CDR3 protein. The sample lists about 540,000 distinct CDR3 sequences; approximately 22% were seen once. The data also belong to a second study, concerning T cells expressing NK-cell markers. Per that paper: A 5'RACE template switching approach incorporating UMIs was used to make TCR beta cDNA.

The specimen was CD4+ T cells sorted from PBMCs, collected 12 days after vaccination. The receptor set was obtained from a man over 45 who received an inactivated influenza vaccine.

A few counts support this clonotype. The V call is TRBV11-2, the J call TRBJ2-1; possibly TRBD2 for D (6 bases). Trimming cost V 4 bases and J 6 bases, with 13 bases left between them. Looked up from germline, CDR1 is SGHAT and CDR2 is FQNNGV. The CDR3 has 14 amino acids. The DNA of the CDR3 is TGTGCCAGCAGCTACCCCTCGACTAGCAATGAGCAGTTCTTC. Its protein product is CASSYPSTSNEQFF.

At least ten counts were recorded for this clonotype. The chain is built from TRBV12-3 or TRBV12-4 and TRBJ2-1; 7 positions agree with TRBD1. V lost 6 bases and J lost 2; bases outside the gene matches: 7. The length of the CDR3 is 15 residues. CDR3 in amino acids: CASSPHRGPYNEQFF. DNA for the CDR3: TGTGCCAGCAGCCCCCACAGGGGACCCTACAATGAGCAGTTCTTC.

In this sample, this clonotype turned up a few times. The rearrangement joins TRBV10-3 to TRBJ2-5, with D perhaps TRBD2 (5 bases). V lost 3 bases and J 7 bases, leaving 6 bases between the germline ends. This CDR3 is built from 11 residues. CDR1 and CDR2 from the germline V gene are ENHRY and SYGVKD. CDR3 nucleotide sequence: TGTGCCATCAGTGACGGGGTGACCCAGTACTTC. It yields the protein CAISDGVTQYF.

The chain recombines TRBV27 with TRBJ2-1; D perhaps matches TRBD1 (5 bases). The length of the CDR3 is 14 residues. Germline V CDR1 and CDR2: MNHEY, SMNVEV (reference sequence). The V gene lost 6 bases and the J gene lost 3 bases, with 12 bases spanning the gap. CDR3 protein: CASRTATGYNEQFF. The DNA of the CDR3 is TGTGCCAGCAGGACAGCAACTGGCTACAATGAGCAGTTCTTC.

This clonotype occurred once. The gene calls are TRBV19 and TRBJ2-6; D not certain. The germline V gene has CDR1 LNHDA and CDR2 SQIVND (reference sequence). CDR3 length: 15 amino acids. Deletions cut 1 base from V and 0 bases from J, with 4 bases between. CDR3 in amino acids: CASSIAHSGANVLTF. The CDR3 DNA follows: TGTGCCAGTAGTATAGCCCACTCTGGGGCCAACGTCCTGACTTTC.

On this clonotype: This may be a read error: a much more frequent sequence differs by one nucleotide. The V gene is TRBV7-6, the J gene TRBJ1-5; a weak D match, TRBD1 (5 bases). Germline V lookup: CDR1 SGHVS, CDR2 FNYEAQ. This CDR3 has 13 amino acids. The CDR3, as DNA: TGTGCCAGCAGCACGAACCAGGGCCAGCCCCAGCTTTTT. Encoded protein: CASSTNQGQPQLF.

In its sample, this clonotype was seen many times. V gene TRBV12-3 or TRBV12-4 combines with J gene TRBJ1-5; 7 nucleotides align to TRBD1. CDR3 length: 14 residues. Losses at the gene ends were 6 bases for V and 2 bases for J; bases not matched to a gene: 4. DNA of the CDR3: TGTGCCAGCAGCTTAACAGGGGGCAATCAGCCCCAGCATTTT. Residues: CASSLTGGNQPQHF.

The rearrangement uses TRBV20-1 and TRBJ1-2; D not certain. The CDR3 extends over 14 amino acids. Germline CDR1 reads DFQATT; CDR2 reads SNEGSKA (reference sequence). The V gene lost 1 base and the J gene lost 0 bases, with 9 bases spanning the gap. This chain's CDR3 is CSARGQRPNYGYTF. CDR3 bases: TGCAGTGCTAGAGGCCAGCGACCTAACTATGGCTACACCTTC.

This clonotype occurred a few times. CDR3 DNA sequence: TGTGCCAGCAGTTTAGGGCTCCTGTCGTTCTATGGCTACACCTTC. Residues: CASSLGLLSFYGYTF. V and J are TRBV12-3 or TRBV12-4 and TRBJ1-2, with D unclear. Trimming took off 1 base at V and 4 bases at J, with 13 bases between the two ends. CDR3 length equals 15 residues.

The CDR3 spells CATRGGSNTGELFF. The CDR3 bases are TGTGCCACCCGGGGGGGCTCGAACACCGGGGAGCTGTTTTTT. The chain has TRBV10-3 and TRBJ2-2, with 8 bases fitting TRBD2. V was pared by 10 bases and J by 0 bases, with 4 bases of the junction left unmatched. The V gene's germline CDR1 is ENHRY and CDR2 SYGVKD. The CDR3 totals 14 residues.

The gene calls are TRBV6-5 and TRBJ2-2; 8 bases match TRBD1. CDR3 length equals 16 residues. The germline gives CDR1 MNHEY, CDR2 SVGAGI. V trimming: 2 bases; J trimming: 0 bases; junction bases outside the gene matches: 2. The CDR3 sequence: CASSYLQGANTGELFF. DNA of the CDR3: TGTGCCAGCAGTTACCTACAGGGGGCGAACACCGGGGAGCTGTTTTTT.

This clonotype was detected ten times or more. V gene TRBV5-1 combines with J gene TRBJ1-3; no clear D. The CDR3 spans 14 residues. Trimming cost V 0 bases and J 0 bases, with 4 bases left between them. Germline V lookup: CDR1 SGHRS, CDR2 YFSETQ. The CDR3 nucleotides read TGCGCCAGCAGCTTGGGAGCCTCTGGAAACACCATATATTTT. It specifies CASSLGASGNTIYF.

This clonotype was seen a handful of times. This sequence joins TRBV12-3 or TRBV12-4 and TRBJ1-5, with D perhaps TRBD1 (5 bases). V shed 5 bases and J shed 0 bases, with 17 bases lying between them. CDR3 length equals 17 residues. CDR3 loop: CASSLPGRTNSNQPQHF. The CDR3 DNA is TGTGCCAGCAGTCTGCCCGGGAGGACAAATAGCAATCAGCCCCAGCATTTT.

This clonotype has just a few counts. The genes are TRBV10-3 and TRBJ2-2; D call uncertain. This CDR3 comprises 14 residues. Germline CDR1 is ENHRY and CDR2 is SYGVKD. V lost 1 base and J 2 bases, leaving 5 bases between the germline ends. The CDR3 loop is CAISEYENTGELFF. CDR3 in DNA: TGTGCCATCAGTGAGTACGAAAACACCGGGGAGCTGTTTTTT.

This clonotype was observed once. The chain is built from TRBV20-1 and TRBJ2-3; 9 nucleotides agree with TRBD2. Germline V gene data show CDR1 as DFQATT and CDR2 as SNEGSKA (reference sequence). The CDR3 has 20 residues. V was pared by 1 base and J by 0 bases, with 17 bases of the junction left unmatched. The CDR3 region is CSARAPRAGGIPTSTDTQYF. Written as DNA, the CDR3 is TGCAGTGCTAGAGCCCCGAGGGCGGGGGGGATCCCAACTAGCACAGATACGCAGTATTTT.

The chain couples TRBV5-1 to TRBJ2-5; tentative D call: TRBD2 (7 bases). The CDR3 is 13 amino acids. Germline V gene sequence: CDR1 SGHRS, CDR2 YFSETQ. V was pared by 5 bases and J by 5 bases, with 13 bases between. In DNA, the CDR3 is TGCGCCAGCAGACGGGGGGCCCTTGAGACCCAGTACTTC. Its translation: CASRRGALETQYF.

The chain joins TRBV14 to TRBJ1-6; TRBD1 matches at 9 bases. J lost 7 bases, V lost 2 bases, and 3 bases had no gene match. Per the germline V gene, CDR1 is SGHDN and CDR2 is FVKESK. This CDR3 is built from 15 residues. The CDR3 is CASSQSGTGNSPLHF. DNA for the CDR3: TGTGCCAGCAGCCAATCCGGGACAGGGAATTCACCCCTCCACTTT.

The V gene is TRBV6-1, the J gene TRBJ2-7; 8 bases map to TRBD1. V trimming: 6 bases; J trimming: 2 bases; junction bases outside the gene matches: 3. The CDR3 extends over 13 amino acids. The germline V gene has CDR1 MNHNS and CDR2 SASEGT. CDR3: CASRDRAAYEQYF. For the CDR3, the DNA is TGTGCCAGCAGGGACAGGGCAGCCTACGAGCAGTACTTC.

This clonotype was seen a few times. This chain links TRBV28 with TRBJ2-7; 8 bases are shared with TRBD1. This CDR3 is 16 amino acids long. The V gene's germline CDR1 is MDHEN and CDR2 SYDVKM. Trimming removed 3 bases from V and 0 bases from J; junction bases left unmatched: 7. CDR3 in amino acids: CASSFLWDRISYEQYF. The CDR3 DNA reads TGTGCCAGCAGTTTTTTGTGGGACAGGATCTCCTACGAGCAGTACTTC. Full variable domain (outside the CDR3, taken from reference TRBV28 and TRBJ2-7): DVKVTQSSRYLVKRTGEKVFLECVQDMDHENMFWYRQDPGLGLRLIYFSYDVKMKEKGDIPEGYSVSREKKERFSLILESASTNQTSMYLCASSFLWDRISYEQYFGPGTRLTVT.

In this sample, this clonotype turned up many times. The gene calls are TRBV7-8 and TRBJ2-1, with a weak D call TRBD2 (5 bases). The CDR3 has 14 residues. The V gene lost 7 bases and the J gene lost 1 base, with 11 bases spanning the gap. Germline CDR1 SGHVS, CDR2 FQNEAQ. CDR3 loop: CASKAEPSYNEQFF. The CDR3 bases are TGTGCCAGCAAAGCGGAGCCTTCCTACAATGAGCAGTTCTTC.

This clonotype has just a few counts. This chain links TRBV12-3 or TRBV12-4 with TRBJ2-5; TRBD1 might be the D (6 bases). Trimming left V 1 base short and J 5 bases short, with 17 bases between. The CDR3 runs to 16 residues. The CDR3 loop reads CASSLDLGTRGETQYF. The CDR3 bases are TGTGCCAGCAGTTTAGATCTGGGAACGAGGGGGGAGACCCAGTACTTC.

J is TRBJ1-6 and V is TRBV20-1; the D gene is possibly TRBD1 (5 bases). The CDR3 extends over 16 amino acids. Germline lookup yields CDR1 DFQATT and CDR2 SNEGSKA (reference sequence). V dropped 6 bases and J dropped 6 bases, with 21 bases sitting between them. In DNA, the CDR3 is TGCAGTGCCCCGAATCCCAACAGGAATCGTAATTCACCCCTCCACTTT. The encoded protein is CSAPNPNRNRNSPLHF.

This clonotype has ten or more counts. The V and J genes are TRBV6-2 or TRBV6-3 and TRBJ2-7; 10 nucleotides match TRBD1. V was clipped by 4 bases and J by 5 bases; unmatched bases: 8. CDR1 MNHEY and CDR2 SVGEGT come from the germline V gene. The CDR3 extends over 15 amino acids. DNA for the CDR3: TGTGCCAGCAGTTCCGGACAGGGGGTTGTGGACGAGCAGTACTTC. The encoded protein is CASSSGQGVVDEQYF.

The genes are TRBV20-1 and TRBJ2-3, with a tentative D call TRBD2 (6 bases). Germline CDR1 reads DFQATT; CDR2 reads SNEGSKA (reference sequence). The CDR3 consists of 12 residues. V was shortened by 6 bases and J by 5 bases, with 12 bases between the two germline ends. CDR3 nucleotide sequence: TGCAGTGCACATAGCGGACAAGATACGCAGTATTTT. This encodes CSAHSGQDTQYF.

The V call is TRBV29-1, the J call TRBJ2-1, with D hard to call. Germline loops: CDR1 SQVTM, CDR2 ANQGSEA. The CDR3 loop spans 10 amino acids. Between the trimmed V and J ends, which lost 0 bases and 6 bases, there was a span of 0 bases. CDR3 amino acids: CSVEDNEQFF. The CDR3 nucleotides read TGCAGCGTTGAAGACAATGAGCAGTTCTTC.

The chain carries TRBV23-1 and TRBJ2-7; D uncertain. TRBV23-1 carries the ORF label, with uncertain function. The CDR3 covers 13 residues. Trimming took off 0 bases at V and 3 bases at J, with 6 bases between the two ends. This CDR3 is CASSQSGNYEQYF. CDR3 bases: TGCGCCAGCAGTCAATCGGGTAACTACGAGCAGTACTTC.

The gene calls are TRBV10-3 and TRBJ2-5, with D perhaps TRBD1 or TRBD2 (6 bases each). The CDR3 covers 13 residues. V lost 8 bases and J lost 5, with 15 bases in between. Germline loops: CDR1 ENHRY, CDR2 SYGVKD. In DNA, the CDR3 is TGTGCCATCCATGGGGGGCCCGGGGAGACCCAGTACTTC. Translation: CAIHGGPGETQYF.